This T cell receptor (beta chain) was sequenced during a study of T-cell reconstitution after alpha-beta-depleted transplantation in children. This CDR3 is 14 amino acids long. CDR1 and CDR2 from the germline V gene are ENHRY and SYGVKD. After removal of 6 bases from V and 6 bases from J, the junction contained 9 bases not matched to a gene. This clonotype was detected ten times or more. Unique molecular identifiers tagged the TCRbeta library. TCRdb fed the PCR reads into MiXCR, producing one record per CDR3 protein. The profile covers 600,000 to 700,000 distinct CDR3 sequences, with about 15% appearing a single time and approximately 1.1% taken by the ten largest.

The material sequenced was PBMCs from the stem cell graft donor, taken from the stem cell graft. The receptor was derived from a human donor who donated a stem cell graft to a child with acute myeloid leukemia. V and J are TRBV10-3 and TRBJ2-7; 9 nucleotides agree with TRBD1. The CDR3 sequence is CAISRDRAPREQYF. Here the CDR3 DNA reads TGTGCCATCAGCCGGGACAGGGCCCCTCGCGAGCAGTACTTC.